Given below is one TCR beta chain in context. Its specificity is unknown. Per-sample assaying covered 80,000 to 100,000 TCR templates. Profiled with immunoSEQ multiplex PCR; TCRdb holds only in-frame clones, not every one. The data show 95,000 to 130,000 clones, with around 94% seen just once and roughly 1.7% held by the top ten. This sample is part of a study of siplizumab effects on memory and regulatory T cells. Study observations and caveats: Only a minor fraction of alloreactive clones mapped to unstimulated subsets. A major contribution to the alloresponse seemed to be made by naive T cells, which seemed more diverse than memory cells.

The sequencing sample was made of non-Treg CD4+ T cells sorted from blood. The clonotype comes from a human donor in good health.

This chain's CDR3 is CASQDRGGQPQHF. The CDR3 region has the DNA TGTGCCAGTCAAGACAGGGGGGGTCAGCCCCAGCATTTT. The V gene is TRBV19, the J gene TRBJ1-5, with 9 bases identical to TRBD1. This CDR3 region has 13 residues. Germline lookup yields CDR1 LNHDA and CDR2 SQIVND (reference sequence). Trimming removed 8 bases from V and 6 bases from J; junction bases left unmatched: 5.